The TCR beta chain described here comes from a study of shared clonotypes between healthy human individuals. Germline lookup yields CDR1 SGDLS and CDR2 YYNGEE. The length of the CDR3 is 16 residues. V dropped 5 bases and J dropped 2; count of bases not matched to a gene: 11. This table comes from immunoSEQ multiplex PCR, and its TCRdb copy is limited to in-frame clones, with some not included. The sample includes 400,000 to 550,000 clones, around 79% seen only once; the top ten take about 12%. The rearrangement links TRBV9 to TRBJ2-3, with 7 bases that match TRBD2. The sample taken for sequencing was PBMCs. This clonotype was obtained from a woman between 35 and 50 years old in good health. Some clones in this sample may be carry-over from other donors' samples. The CDR3 nucleotides read TGTGCCAGCAGTGCCACATGGGGGGGGTACACAGATACGCAGTATTTT. It encodes CASSATWGGYTDTQYF. The whole variable domain, filled in from reference TRBV9 and TRBJ2-3, reads DSGVTQTPKHLITATGQRVTLRCSPRSGDLSVYWYQQSLDQGLQFLIQYYNGEERAKGNILERFSAQQFPDLHSELNLSSLELGDSALYFCASSATWGGYTDTQYFGPGTRLTVL.